The 8 T cell receptor beta chains below all came from one sample that was sequenced in a study of identical twins. One entry per CDR3 protein results from TCRdb running MiXCR on the 5' RACE reads. This sample has around 1.7 million distinct CDR3 sequences; about 32% occur once, and the top ten carry less than 0.35%. The sequenced material came from cord blood. The origin of the receptors is a newborn girl in good health.

A few counts support this clonotype. The chain has TRBV6-5 and TRBJ2-3, with 9 nucleotides matching TRBD1. The CDR3 length is 16 residues. Germline V gene sequence: CDR1 MNHEY, CDR2 SVGAGI. V was clipped by 5 bases and J by 3 bases; unmatched bases: 9. Written as DNA, the CDR3 is TGTGCCAGCAGTAGCCCCCGGGACAGGGCGACAGATACGCAGTATTTT. Translating it yields CASSSPRDRATDTQYF.

The chain has TRBV19 and TRBJ2-3; D may be TRBD1 or TRBD2 (5 bases each). Trimming shortened V by 6 bases and J by 6 bases, and 16 bases separated the two germline ends. Germline CDR1 is LNHDA and CDR2 is SQIVND (reference sequence). The CDR3 spans 14 residues. DNA for the CDR3: TGTGCCAGTAGCCAGGGACCCAGGTCCGATACGCAGTATTTT. It encodes CASSQGPRSDTQYF.

The gene calls are TRBV5-1 and TRBJ1-1; D is undetermined. The CDR3 totals 14 residues. V lost 0 bases, J lost 1 base, and 7 bases lay in between. The germline CDR1 and CDR2 sequences are SGHRS and YFSETQ. This CDR3 reads CASSLAKQNTEAFF. In nucleotides, the CDR3 is TGCGCCAGCAGCTTGGCGAAGCAGAACACTGAAGCTTTCTTT.

The sample holds one count of this clonotype. The chain recombines TRBV14 with TRBJ2-2, with D hard to call. Trimming removed 1 base from V and 3 bases from J, with 9 bases in between. Germline-derived CDR1 and CDR2 are SGHDN and FVKESK. The CDR3 has 15 amino acids. CDR3 residues: CASSQAGEDTGELFF. The DNA for the CDR3 is TGTGCCAGCAGCCAAGCGGGCGAGGACACCGGGGAGCTGTTTTTT. The variable domain in full, with the rest retrieved from reference TRBV14 and TRBJ2-2, is EAGVTQFPSHSVIEKGQTVTLRCDPISGHDNLYWYRRVMGKEIKFLLHFVKESKQDESGMPNNRFLAERTGGTYSTLKVQPAELEDSGVYFCASSQAGEDTGELFFGEGSRLTVL.

Remarks on this clonotype: A read error may be the cause here, since a much bigger clone is one base away. The chain uses TRBV27 and TRBJ2-5; the D is unclear. Germline CDR1 reads MNHEY; CDR2 reads SMNVEV (reference sequence). The CDR3 covers 14 residues. CDR3 region: CAGSLWATQETQYF. The CDR3 DNA reads as TGTGCCGGCAGTTTATGGGCAACCCAAGAGACCCAGTACTTC.

This clonotype turned up a few times. The CDR3 bases are TGTGCCAGCAGCCCAGACCGGCCCTACAATGAGCAGTACTTC. Translating it yields CASSPDRPYNEQYF. The J gene is TRBJ2-4, the V gene TRBV3-1, with unresolved D. Per germline, CDR1 LGHDT and CDR2 YNNKEL (reference sequence). The CDR3 contains 14 residues. The V gene lost 4 bases and the J gene lost 13 bases, with 20 bases spanning the gap.

The chain joins TRBV7-9 to TRBJ1-5, with 9 bases lining up with TRBD1. The CDR3 runs to 17 residues. V lost 1 base and J lost 3; bases outside the gene matches: 7. The germline V gene encodes CDR1 SEHNR and CDR2 FQNEAQ (reference sequence). Written as DNA, the CDR3 is TGTGCCAGCAGCTTAGGCGGGACAGGGCGAGCCAATCAGCCCCAGCATTTT. It translates to CASSLGGTGRANQPQHF.

This clonotype has ten or more counts. The V and J genes are TRBV3-1 and TRBJ2-1; 10 nucleotides agree with TRBD2. J was trimmed by 4 bases and V by 6 bases; bases with no gene match: 6. CDR1 LGHDT and CDR2 YNNKEL come from the germline V gene (reference sequence). The CDR3 loop spans 15 amino acids. CDR3 protein: CASSRPSGSYNEQFF. The CDR3 nucleotides are TGTGCCAGCAGTCGCCCTAGCGGGAGTTACAATGAGCAGTTCTTC.